The clone carrying this T cell receptor beta chain was picked up many times. The target antigen is unknown. TCRdb fed the 5' RACE reads into MiXCR, producing one record per CDR3 protein. This table has fewer than 550,000 distinct CDR3 sequences, about 5.7% appearing once. This specimen comes from a study of CD8 T cells in ankylosing spondylitis. Trimming took 3 bases from V and 12 from J; bases not matched to a gene: 1. Germline V lookup: CDR1 LGHNA, CDR2 YSLEER. There are 11 residues in the CDR3. General study points: Ankylosing spondylitis blood seemed to carry a telltale TCR beta motif made of under 10 highly homologous variants.

Material for sequencing was blood, either unsorted or a sorted T cell fraction (not recorded which). This TCR was recovered from a male donor with ankylosing spondylitis. This chain joins TRBV4-3 and TRBJ2-1; 8 positions match TRBD2. The CDR3 spells CASSHGLAQFF. In DNA, the CDR3 is TGCGCCAGCAGCCACGGACTAGCGCAGTTCTTC.